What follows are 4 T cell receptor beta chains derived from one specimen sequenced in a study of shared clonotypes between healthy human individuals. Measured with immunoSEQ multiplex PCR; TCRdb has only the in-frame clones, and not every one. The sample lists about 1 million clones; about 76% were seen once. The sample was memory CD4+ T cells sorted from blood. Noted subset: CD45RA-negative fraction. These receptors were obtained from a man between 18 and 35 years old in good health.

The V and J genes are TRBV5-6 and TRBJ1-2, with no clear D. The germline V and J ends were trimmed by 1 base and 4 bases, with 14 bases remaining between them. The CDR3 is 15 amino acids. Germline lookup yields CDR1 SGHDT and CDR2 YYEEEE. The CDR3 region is CASSLSGVRGYGYTF. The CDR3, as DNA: TGTGCCAGCAGCTTGAGCGGGGTGCGGGGCTATGGCTACACCTTC.

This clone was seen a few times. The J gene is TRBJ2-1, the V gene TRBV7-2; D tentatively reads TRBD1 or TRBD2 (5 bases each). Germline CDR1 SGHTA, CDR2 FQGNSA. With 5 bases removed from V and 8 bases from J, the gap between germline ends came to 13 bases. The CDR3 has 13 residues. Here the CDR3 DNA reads TGTGCCAGCAGCCGCTCACGAGGGGATGAGCAGTTCTTC. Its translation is CASSRSRGDEQFF.

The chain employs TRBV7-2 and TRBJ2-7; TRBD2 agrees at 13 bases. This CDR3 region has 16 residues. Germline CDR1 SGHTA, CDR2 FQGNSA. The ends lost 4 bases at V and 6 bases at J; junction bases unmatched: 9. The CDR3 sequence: CASSWRLTSGRGEQYF. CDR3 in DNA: TGTGCCAGCAGCTGGAGACTTACTAGCGGGAGGGGCGAGCAGTACTTC.

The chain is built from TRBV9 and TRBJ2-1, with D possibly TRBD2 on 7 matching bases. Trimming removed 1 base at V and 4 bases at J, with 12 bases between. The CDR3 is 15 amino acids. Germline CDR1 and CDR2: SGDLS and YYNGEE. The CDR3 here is CASSVLAGAYNEQFF. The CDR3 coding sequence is TGTGCCAGCAGCGTACTCGCGGGGGCATACAATGAGCAGTTCTTC.